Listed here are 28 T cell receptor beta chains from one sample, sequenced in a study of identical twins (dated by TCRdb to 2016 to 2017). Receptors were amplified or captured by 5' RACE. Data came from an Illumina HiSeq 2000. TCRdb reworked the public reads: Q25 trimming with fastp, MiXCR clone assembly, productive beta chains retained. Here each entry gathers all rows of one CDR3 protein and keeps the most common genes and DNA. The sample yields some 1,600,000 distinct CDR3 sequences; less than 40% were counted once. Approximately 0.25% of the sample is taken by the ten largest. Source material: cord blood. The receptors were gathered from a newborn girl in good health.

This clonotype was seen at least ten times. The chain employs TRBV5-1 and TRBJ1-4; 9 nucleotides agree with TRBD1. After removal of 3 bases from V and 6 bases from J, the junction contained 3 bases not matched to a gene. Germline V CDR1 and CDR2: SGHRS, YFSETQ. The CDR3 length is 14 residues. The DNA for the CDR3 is TGCGCCAGCAGCTCGGGACAGGGCTATGAAAAACTGTTTTTT. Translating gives CASSSGQGYEKLFF.

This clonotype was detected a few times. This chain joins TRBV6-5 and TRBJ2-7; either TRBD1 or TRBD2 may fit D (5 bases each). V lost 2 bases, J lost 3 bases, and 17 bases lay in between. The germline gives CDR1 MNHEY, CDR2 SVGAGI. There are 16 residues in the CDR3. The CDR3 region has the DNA TGTGCCAGCAGTTACGGGCGTATAGGGGACCTCTACGAGCAGTACTTC. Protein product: CASSYGRIGDLYEQYF.

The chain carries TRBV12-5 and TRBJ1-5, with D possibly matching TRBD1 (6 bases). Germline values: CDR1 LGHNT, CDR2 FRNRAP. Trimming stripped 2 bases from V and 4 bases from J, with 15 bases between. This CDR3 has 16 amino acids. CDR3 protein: CASGLPGQPVNQPQHF. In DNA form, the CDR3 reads TGTGCTAGTGGTTTGCCCGGACAGCCGGTAAATCAGCCCCAGCATTTT.

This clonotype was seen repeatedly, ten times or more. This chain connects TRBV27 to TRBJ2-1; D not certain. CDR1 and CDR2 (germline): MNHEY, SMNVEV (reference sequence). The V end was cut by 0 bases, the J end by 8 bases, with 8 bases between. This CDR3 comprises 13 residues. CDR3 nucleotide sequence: TGTGCCAGCAGTTTATCAGGGAACTATGAGCAGTTCTTC. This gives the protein CASSLSGNYEQFF.

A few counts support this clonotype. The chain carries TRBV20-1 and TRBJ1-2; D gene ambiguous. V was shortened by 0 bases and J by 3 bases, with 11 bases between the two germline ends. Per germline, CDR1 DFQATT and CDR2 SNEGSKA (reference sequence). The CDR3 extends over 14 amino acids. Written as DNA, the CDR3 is TGCAGTGCTAGAGATAGCATTGCCCACTATGGCTACACCTTC. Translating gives CSARDSIAHYGYTF.

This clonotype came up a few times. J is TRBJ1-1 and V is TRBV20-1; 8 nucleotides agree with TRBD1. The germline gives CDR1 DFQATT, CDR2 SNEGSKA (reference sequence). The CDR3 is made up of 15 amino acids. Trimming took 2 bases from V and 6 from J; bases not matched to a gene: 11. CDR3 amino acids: CSARSPDRAGAEAFF. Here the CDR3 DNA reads TGCAGTGCTAGATCCCCGGACAGGGCAGGCGCTGAAGCTTTCTTT.

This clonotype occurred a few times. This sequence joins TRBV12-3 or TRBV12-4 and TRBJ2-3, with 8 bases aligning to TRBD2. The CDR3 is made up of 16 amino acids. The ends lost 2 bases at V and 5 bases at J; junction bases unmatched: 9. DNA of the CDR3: TGTGCCAGCAGTTTATCTAGGCAGGCGGGGGGAGATACGCAGTATTTT. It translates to CASSLSRQAGGDTQYF.

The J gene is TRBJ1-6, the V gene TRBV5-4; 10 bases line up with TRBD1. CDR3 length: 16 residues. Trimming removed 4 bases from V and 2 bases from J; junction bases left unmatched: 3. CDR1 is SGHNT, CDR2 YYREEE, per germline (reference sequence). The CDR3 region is CASSATGGTYNSPLHF. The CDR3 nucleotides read TGTGCCAGCAGCGCGACAGGGGGCACCTATAATTCACCCCTCCACTTT.

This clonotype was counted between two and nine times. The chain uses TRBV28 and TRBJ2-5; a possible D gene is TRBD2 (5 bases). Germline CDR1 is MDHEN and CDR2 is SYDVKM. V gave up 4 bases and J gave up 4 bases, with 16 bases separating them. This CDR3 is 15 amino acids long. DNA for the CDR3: TGTGCCAGCAGTTCCCCTTTTTTAGAGGGAGAGACCCAGTACTTC. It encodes CASSSPFLEGETQYF.

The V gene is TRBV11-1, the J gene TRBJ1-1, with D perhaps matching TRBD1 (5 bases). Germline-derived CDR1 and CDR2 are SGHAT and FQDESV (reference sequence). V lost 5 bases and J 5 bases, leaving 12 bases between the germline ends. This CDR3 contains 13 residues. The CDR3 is CASSPGVKTEAFF. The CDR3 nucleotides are TGTGCCAGCAGCCCGGGGGTAAAGACTGAAGCTTTCTTT. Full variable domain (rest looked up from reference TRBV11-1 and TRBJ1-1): EAEVAQSPRYKITEKSQAVAFWCDPISGHATLYWYRQILGQGPELLVQFQDESVVDDSQLPKDRFSAERLKGVDSTLKIQPAELGDSAMYLCASSPGVKTEAFFGQGTRLTVV.

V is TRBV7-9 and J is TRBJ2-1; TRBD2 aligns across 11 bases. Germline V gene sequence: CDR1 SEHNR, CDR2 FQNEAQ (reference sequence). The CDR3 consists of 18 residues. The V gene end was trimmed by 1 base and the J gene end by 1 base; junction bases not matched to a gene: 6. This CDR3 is CASSLGSGGAGSYNEQFF. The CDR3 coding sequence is TGTGCCAGCAGCTTAGGTAGCGGGGGGGCCGGTTCCTACAATGAGCAGTTCTTC.

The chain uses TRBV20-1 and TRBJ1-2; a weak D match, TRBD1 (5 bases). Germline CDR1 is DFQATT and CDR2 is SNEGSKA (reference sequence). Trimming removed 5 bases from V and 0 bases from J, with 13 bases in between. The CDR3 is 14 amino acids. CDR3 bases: TGCAGTGCTGGGGGGGACTATTCTAACTATGGCTACACCTTC. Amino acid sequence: CSAGGDYSNYGYTF.

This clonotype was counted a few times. In DNA form, the CDR3 reads TGCAGTGCCCTGACCCGACTAGCGGGAGGGAGGGAGCAGTTCTTC. It translates to CSALTRLAGGREQFF. The chain links TRBV20-1 to TRBJ2-1; 14 bases map to TRBD2. The J segment lost 10 bases and the V segment lost 6 bases, leaving 11 bases of the junction unmatched. Germline CDR1 DFQATT, CDR2 SNEGSKA (reference sequence). This CDR3 has 15 amino acids.

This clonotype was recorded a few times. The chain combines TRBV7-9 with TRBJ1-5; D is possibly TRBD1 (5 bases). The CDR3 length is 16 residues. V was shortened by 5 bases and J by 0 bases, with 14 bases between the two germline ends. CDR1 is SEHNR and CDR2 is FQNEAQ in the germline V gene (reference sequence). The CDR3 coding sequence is TGTGCCAGCAGCGGCGGGGGGAACCCTAGCAATCAGCCCCAGCATTTT. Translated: CASSGGGNPSNQPQHF.

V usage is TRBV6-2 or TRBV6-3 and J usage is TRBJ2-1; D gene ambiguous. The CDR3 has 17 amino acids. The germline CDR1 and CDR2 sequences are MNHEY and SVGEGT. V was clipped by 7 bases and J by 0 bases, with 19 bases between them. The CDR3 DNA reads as TGTGCCAGCATGACGGAAGCCCCCTGGAGCTCCTACAATGAGCAGTTCTTC. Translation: CASMTEAPWSSYNEQFF.

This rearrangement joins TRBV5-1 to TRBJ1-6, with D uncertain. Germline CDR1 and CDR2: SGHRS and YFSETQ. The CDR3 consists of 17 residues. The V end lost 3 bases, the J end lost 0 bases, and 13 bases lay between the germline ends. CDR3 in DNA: TGCGCCAGCAGCTCGCCCCCCCGAAGCTCCTATAATTCACCCCTCCACTTT. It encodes CASSSPPRSSYNSPLHF.

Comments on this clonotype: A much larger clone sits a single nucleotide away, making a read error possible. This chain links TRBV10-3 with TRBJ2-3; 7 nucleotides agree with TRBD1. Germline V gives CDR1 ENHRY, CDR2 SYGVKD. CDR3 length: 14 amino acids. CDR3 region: CAARDSSYTDTQNF. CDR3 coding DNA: TGTGCCGCCCGGGACAGTTCTTACACAGATACGCAGAATTTT.

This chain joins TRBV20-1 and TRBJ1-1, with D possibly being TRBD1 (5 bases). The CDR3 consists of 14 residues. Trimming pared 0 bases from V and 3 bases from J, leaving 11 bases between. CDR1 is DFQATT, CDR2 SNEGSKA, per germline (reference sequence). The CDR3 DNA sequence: TGCAGTGCTAGAGATCCAGGGACCTACACTGAAGCTTTCTTT. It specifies CSARDPGTYTEAFF.

The CDR3 sequence: CASSLARGQKTQYF. The CDR3 DNA reads TGTGCCAGCAGTTTGGCCAGGGGGCAAAAGACCCAGTACTTC. This rearrangement joins TRBV12-3 or TRBV12-4 to TRBJ2-5, with 8 bases fitting TRBD1. Unmatched junction bases numbered 6, after V lost 3 bases and J lost 6 bases. The CDR3 sequence is 14 residues long.

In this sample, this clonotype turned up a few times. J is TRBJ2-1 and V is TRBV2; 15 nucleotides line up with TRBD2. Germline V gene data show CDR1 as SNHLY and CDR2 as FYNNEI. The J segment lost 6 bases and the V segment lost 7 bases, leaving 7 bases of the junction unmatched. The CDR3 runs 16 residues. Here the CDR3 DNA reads TGTGCCAGCAACGGACTAGCGGGAGGGCCGGGCAATGAGCAGTTCTTC. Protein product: CASNGLAGGPGNEQFF.

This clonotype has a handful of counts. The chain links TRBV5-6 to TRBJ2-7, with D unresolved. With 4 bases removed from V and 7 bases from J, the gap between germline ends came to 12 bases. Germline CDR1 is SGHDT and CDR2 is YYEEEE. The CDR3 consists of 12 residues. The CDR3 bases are TGTGCCAGCAGCAAAATACTCAATGAGCAGTACTTC. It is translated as CASSKILNEQYF.

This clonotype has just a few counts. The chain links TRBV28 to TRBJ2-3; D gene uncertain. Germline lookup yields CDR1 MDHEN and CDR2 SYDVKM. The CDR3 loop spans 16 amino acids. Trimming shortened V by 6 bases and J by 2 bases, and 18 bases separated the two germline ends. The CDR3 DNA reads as TGTGCCAGCAGCCAAAGACCCCGGGCCCCCACAGATACGCAGTATTTT. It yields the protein CASSQRPRAPTDTQYF. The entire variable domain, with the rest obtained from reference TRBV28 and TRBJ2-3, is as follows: DVKVTQSSRYLVKRTGEKVFLECVQDMDHENMFWYRQDPGLGLRLIYFSYDVKMKEKGDIPEGYSVSREKKERFSLILESASTNQTSMYLCASSQRPRAPTDTQYFGPGTRLTVL.

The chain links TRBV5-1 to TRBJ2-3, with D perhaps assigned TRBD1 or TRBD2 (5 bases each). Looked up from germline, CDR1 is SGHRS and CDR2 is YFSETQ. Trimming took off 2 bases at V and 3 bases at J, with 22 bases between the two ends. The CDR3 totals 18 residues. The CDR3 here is CASSFTPRDGGRTDTQYF. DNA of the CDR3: TGCGCCAGCAGCTTCACGCCCCGGGACGGCGGGCGGACAGATACGCAGTATTTT.

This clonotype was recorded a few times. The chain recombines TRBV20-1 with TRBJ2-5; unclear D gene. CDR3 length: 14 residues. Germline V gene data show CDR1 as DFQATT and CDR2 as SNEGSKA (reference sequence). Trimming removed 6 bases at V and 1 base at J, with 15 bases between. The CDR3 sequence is CSATKWTVQETQYF. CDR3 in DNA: TGCAGTGCGACGAAATGGACGGTCCAAGAGACCCAGTACTTC.

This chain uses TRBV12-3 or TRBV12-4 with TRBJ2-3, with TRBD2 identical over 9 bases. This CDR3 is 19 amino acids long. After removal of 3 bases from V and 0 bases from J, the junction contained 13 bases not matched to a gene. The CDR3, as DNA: TGTGCCAGCAGTTTTGGCCTTTGGACTAGCGCAACTAGCACAGATACGCAGTATTTT. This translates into CASSFGLWTSATSTDTQYF.

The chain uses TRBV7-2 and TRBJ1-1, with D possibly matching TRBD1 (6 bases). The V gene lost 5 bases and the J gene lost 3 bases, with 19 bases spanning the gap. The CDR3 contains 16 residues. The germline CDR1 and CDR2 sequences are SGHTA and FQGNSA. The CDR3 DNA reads TGTGCCAGCAGCCCGCACAGGGATCCCCTATACACTGAAGCTTTCTTT. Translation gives CASSPHRDPLYTEAFF.

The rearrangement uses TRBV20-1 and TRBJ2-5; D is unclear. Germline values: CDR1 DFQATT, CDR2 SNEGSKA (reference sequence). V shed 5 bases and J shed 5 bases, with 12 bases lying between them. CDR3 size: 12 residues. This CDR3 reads CSAASRSETQYF. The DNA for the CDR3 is TGCAGTGCTGCCTCCCGTTCGGAGACCCAGTACTTC.

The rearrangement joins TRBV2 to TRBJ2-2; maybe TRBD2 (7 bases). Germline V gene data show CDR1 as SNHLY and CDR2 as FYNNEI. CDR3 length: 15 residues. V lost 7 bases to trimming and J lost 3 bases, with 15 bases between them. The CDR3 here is CASKGQGRDTGELFF. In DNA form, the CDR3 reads TGTGCCAGCAAAGGTCAGGGGAGGGACACCGGGGAGCTGTTTTTT. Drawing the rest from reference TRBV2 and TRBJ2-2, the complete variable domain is EPEVTQTPSHQVTQMGQEVILRCVPISNHLYFYWYRQILGQKVEFLVSFYNNEISEKSEIFDDQFSVERPDGSNFTLKIRSTKLEDSAMYFCASKGQGRDTGELFFGEGSRLTVL.